Each of the 26 T cell receptor beta chains below was sequenced from the same sample in a study of blood T cell repertoires in COVID-19. Produced via immunoSEQ multiplex PCR; TCRdb's table is partial and in-frame only. The sample includes around 28,000 clones, nearly 90% of them seen just once. Sequencing was done on a sample of peripheral blood. The origin of the receptors is a man aged 80 or over with acute or convalescent COVID-19.

The chain joins TRBV4-1 to TRBJ1-1; maybe TRBD1 (6 bases). Germline V gene data show CDR1 as MGHRA and CDR2 as YSYEKL. The CDR3 covers 15 residues. Trimming removed 3 bases at V and 5 bases at J, with 16 bases between. The CDR3 sequence is CASSHKWAGVTEAFF. The CDR3 DNA is TGCGCCAGCAGCCATAAATGGGCAGGGGTGACTGAAGCTTTCTTT.

The chain uses TRBV27 and TRBJ1-6; no definite D call. This CDR3 spans 15 amino acids. The germline V gene has CDR1 MNHEY and CDR2 SMNVEV (reference sequence). Trimming removed 3 bases from V and 8 bases from J, with 14 bases in between. The CDR3 DNA is TGTGCCAGCAGTTTTATGGCAACCGAAGATTCACCCCTCCACTTT. Translated, it gives CASSFMATEDSPLHF.

The rearrangement links TRBV30 to TRBJ2-6; D call uncertain. The V gene lost 5 bases and the J gene lost 1 base, with 6 bases spanning the gap. Germline V gene sequence: CDR1 GTSNPN, CDR2 SVGIG (reference sequence). CDR3 length: 13 amino acids. The CDR3 protein is CAWGGSGANVLTF. CDR3 sequence (DNA): TGTGCCTGGGGCGGTTCTGGGGCCAACGTCCTGACTTTC.

The gene calls are TRBV7-2 and TRBJ2-7; weak D call: TRBD1 (6 bases). Per germline, CDR1 SGHTA and CDR2 FQGNSA. CDR3 size: 15 residues. The V and J ends lost 0 bases and 2 bases respectively, with 11 bases between them. CDR3 sequence: CASSLAPGQTYEQYF. CDR3 nucleotides: TGTGCCAGCAGCTTAGCCCCCGGACAGACCTACGAGCAGTACTTC.

This rearrangement joins TRBV12-3 or TRBV12-4 to TRBJ1-2, with D perhaps matching TRBD1 (6 bases). This CDR3 is 11 amino acids long. V was cut by 6 bases and J by 7 bases, with 9 bases left in between. The CDR3 spells CASRTGFGYTF. The CDR3 DNA sequence: TGTGCCAGCAGAACAGGGTTTGGCTACACCTTC.

This chain links TRBV12-5 with TRBJ2-7; possibly TRBD2 for D (6 bases). Germline CDR1 LGHNT, CDR2 FRNRAP. The CDR3 loop spans 13 amino acids. Trimming left V 0 bases short and J 8 bases short, with 11 bases between. The CDR3 loop is CASGLVGGEKQYF. CDR3 bases: TGTGCTAGTGGTTTGGTTGGAGGGGAGAAGCAGTACTTC.

The rearrangement uses TRBV4-1 and TRBJ1-5; D may be TRBD1 (6 bases). Looked up from germline, CDR1 is MGHRA and CDR2 is YSYEKL. The CDR3 length is 14 residues. Trimming removed 4 bases at V and 2 bases at J, with 9 bases between. CDR3 in amino acids: CASSPRQGNQPQHF. The CDR3 coding sequence is TGCGCCAGCAGCCCCCGACAGGGCAATCAGCCCCAGCATTTT.

This chain connects TRBV28 to TRBJ1-5; perhaps TRBD1 as D (5 bases). Per germline, CDR1 MDHEN and CDR2 SYDVKM. V was trimmed by 6 bases and J by 3 bases, leaving 15 bases between them. This CDR3 contains 15 residues. The CDR3 protein is CASSRLQAYNQPQHF. In nucleotides, the CDR3 is TGTGCCAGCAGCAGATTACAGGCTTACAATCAGCCCCAGCATTTT.

The V gene is TRBV25-1, the J gene TRBJ2-5, with a possible D match to TRBD1 (6 bases). Germline values: CDR1 MGHDK, CDR2 SYGVNS. The V gene lost 1 base and the J gene lost 0 bases, with 15 bases spanning the gap. This CDR3 region has 17 residues. The CDR3 spells CASSESPQRGYQETQYF. The CDR3 DNA reads TGTGCCAGCAGTGAATCCCCCCAGAGGGGGTACCAAGAGACCCAGTACTTC.

The chain recombines TRBV7-9 with TRBJ1-4; a weak D match, TRBD1 (5 bases). Trimming took off 3 bases at V and 3 bases at J, with 11 bases between the two ends. The V gene's germline CDR1 is SEHNR and CDR2 FQNEAQ (reference sequence). The CDR3 covers 15 residues. The CDR3 DNA reads TGTGCCAGCAGCTTCCCCGGGGGGGCTAATGAAAAACTGTTTTTT. Translated: CASSFPGGANEKLFF.

This clone has only one observation. The rearrangement uses TRBV6-5 and TRBJ2-1, with 10 bases aligning to TRBD1. The CDR3 has 12 residues. Germline V gene lookup returns CDR1 MNHEY and CDR2 SVGAGI. Germline trimming cut 6 bases from V and 10 bases from J; bases unmatched to any gene: 3. CDR3 loop: CASSPDRGEQFF. The CDR3 nucleotides are TGTGCCAGCAGCCCGGACAGGGGGGAGCAGTTCTTC.

This chain connects TRBV10-3 to TRBJ2-3; 8 positions agree with TRBD2. The V gene end was trimmed by 4 bases and the J gene end by 1 base; junction bases not matched to a gene: 10. The V gene's germline CDR1 is ENHRY and CDR2 SYGVKD. The CDR3 runs to 17 residues. The chain's CDR3 is CAISGETSGRGTDTQYF. In DNA form, the CDR3 reads TGTGCCATCAGTGGAGAAACGAGCGGGAGAGGCACAGATACGCAGTATTTT.

This chain links TRBV6-6 with TRBJ2-1, with 9 bases identical to TRBD2. V lost 2 bases, J lost 8 bases, and 10 bases stayed unmatched. The CDR3 totals 16 residues. Germline CDR1 and CDR2: MNHNY and SVGAGI (reference sequence). Here the CDR3 DNA reads TGTGCCAGCAGTTACGCCGCGGGAGGGCCATCGGATGAGCAGTTCTTC. Its translation: CASSYAAGGPSDEQFF.

This rearrangement joins TRBV7-2 to TRBJ1-2, with D possibly TRBD1 on 6 matching bases. V lost 1 base to trimming and J lost 5 bases, with 14 bases between them. The CDR3 totals 15 residues. CDR1 is SGHTA and CDR2 is FQGNSA in the germline V gene. CDR3 DNA sequence: TGTGCCAGCAGCTTAGTAAGCCCGACAGGATATGGCTACACCTTC. Protein sequence: CASSLVSPTGYGYTF.

The chain couples TRBV19 to TRBJ2-5; 10 bases match TRBD2. Germline values: CDR1 LNHDA, CDR2 SQIVND (reference sequence). The CDR3 extends over 16 amino acids. J lost 3 bases, V lost 2 bases, and 6 bases had no gene match. The CDR3 is CASSITPLAGKETQYF. The DNA of the CDR3 is TGTGCCAGTAGTATAACTCCACTAGCGGGAAAAGAGACCCAGTACTTC.

The table lists this clone with a few counts. V is TRBV3-1 (or the pseudogene TRBV3-2) and J is TRBJ2-2; 8 positions agree with TRBD2. The CDR3 is made up of 16 amino acids. The germline V gene has CDR1 LGHDT and CDR2 YNNKEL (reference sequence). V lost 4 bases and J lost 7; bases outside the gene matches: 11. CDR3 sequence (DNA): TGTGCCAGCAGCCGATTTCTAGCGGGCCTCGGCGGGGAGCTGTTTTTT. Residues: CASSRFLAGLGGELFF.

The rearrangement uses TRBV19 and TRBJ2-1; 7 bases align to TRBD2. The V and J ends lost 5 bases and 9 bases, in that order; junction bases with no gene match: 1. The CDR3 consists of 11 residues. Germline values: CDR1 LNHDA, CDR2 SQIVND (reference sequence). Here the CDR3 reads CASSWGGEQFF. CDR3 bases: TGTGCCAGTAGTTGGGGGGGTGAGCAGTTCTTC.

In its sample, this clone was seen once. CDR3 loop: CASSPRDRGEQYF. CDR3 nucleotide sequence: TGTGCCAGCTCACCTCGGGACAGGGGCGAGCAGTACTTC. The chain has TRBV18 and TRBJ2-7; 10 bases are shared with TRBD1. The V and J ends lost 3 bases and 6 bases, in that order; junction bases with no gene match: 2. CDR3 size: 13 residues. Germline lookup yields CDR1 KGHSH and CDR2 LQKENI. The full variable domain, its missing parts supplied by reference TRBV18 and TRBJ2-7, is NAGVMQNPRHLVRRRGQEARLRCSPMKGHSHVYWYRQLPEEGLKFMVYLQKENIIDESGMPKERFSAEFPKEGPSILRIQQVVRGDSAAYFCASSPRDRGEQYFGPGTRLTVT.

V and J are TRBV5-1 and TRBJ2-5, with 7 positions matching TRBD1. This CDR3 contains 14 residues. Losses at the gene ends were 0 bases for V and 3 bases for J; bases not matched to a gene: 2. Germline CDR1 is SGHRS and CDR2 is YFSETQ. Here the CDR3 reads CASSLVGGEETQYF. The DNA for the CDR3 is TGCGCCAGCAGCTTGGTAGGGGGCGAAGAGACCCAGTACTTC.

This clone was detected only once. This rearrangement joins TRBV6-5 to TRBJ1-6; 7 nucleotides match TRBD1. V trimming: 6 bases; J trimming: 8 bases; junction bases outside the gene matches: 10. The germline V gene encodes CDR1 MNHEY and CDR2 SVGAGI. CDR3 size: 15 residues. In nucleotides, the CDR3 is TGTGCCAGCAGGGGATTACAGGGGTGGGATTCACCCCTCCACTTT. Its translation is CASRGLQGWDSPLHF.

The chain has TRBV7-6 and TRBJ1-3; TRBD1 agrees at 8 bases. The CDR3 has 17 amino acids. V shed 2 bases and J 0 bases; nucleotides not matched to a gene: 6. Germline V gene data show CDR1 as SGHVS and CDR2 as FNYEAQ. CDR3 in DNA: TGTGCCAGCAGCTTAAAGGGACAGGCCGGCTCTGGAAACACCATATATTTT. It encodes CASSLKGQAGSGNTIYF.

This clone was recorded only once. The chain carries TRBV4-2 and TRBJ2-2; 9 bases map to TRBD2. Trimming cost V 4 bases and J 2 bases; bases outside gene matches: 5. This CDR3 has 16 residues. Germline CDR1 reads LGHNA; CDR2 reads YNFKEQ. CDR3: CASSPRLAVNTGELFF. The CDR3 bases are TGTGCCAGCAGCCCCCGACTAGCGGTTAACACCGGGGAGCTGTTTTTT.

V and J are TRBV5-4 and TRBJ2-1; maybe TRBD1 (6 bases). Trimming took 3 bases from V and 0 from J, leaving 10 bases between them. Germline V gives CDR1 SGHNT, CDR2 YYREEE (reference sequence). This CDR3 region has 15 residues. The CDR3 bases are TGTGCCAGCAGCTCGAGGGGGATCTCCTACAATGAGCAGTTCTTC. This translates into CASSSRGISYNEQFF.

The chain couples TRBV7-8 to TRBJ2-7; 13 positions agree with TRBD2. CDR3 length equals 16 residues. Germline V gene data show CDR1 as SGHVS and CDR2 as FQNEAQ. J lost 2 bases, V lost 4 bases, and 5 bases had no gene match. The CDR3 loop is CASSSPGLAGPYEQYF. The CDR3 bases are TGTGCCAGCAGCTCACCGGGACTAGCGGGACCCTACGAGCAGTACTTC.

This clone showed up just a few times. This chain uses TRBV5-1 with TRBJ1-1; D not resolved. There are 14 residues in the CDR3. The germline V gene has CDR1 SGHRS and CDR2 YFSETQ. V lost 4 bases to trimming and J lost 7 bases, with 17 bases between them. CDR3 residues: CASSPGRLINEAFF. The DNA of the CDR3 is TGCGCCAGCAGCCCGGGGAGGTTAATCAATGAAGCTTTCTTT.

This clone was detected only a few times. J is TRBJ2-1 and V is TRBV27; 7 bases agree with TRBD2. The germline V gene encodes CDR1 MNHEY and CDR2 SMNVEV (reference sequence). Unmatched junction bases numbered 8, after V lost 8 bases and J lost 7 bases. The CDR3 extends over 13 amino acids. CDR3 residues: CASGAGVLNEQFF. DNA of the CDR3: TGTGCCAGCGGGGCGGGAGTTCTGAATGAGCAGTTCTTC.